Below are 17 T cell receptor beta chains sequenced from a single sample in a study of T-cell memory formation after mild COVID-19. TCRdb reprocessed the 5' RACE reads via MiXCR and lists one record per CDR3 protein. Here the sample spans approximately 240,000 distinct CDR3 sequences, roughly 17% being singletons. The sequencing sample was made of PBMCs or a T cell subset sorted from them (not recorded which). The receptors come from a man younger than 35 who had mild COVID-19 (a few samples of this study predate the infection). Cell type and time point are not known.

The chain carries TRBV4-2 and TRBJ1-1; D not resolved. Per germline, CDR1 LGHNA and CDR2 YNFKEQ. CDR3 length: 15 residues. Trimming pared 1 base from V and 5 bases from J, leaving 14 bases between. The CDR3 region is CASSQGGGWRTEAFF. CDR3 in DNA: TGTGCCAGCAGCCAAGGAGGAGGCTGGAGGACTGAAGCTTTCTTT.

The chain employs TRBV5-4 and TRBJ1-2; TRBD1 might be the D (5 bases). V gave up 3 bases and J gave up 3 bases, with 9 bases separating them. This CDR3 region has 13 residues. Germline CDR1 SGHNT, CDR2 YYREEE (reference sequence). CDR3 in amino acids: CASSSGDYYGYTF. CDR3 coding DNA: TGTGCCAGCAGCTCGGGGGATTACTATGGCTACACCTTC.

This clonotype occurred many times. The chain uses TRBV3-1 and TRBJ1-2; D remains unclear. V was cut by 10 bases and J by 2 bases, with 11 bases left in between. Per the germline V gene, CDR1 is LGHDT and CDR2 is YNNKEL (reference sequence). This CDR3 comprises 12 residues. The CDR3 reads CATSFGNYGYTF. DNA of the CDR3: TGTGCCACCAGTTTCGGGAACTATGGCTACACCTTC.

The chain is built from TRBV24-1 and TRBJ1-1; D ambiguous. Germline values: CDR1 KGHDR, CDR2 SFDVKD. Trimming pared 8 bases from V and 4 bases from J, leaving 10 bases between. This CDR3 contains 12 residues. The CDR3: CATKGLRTEAFF. The DNA for the CDR3 is TGTGCCACCAAGGGATTACGCACTGAAGCTTTCTTT.

The V and J genes are TRBV19 and TRBJ1-5; 7 positions match TRBD1. Germline trimming cut 3 bases from V and 6 bases from J; bases unmatched to any gene: 11. CDR3 size: 16 residues. The V gene's germline CDR1 is LNHDA and CDR2 SQIVND (reference sequence). The CDR3 region has the DNA TGTGCCAGTAGTATCGCCCGACAGGGATGGATTCAGCCCCAGCATTTT. This gives the protein CASSIARQGWIQPQHF.

This clonotype has at least ten counts. This sequence joins TRBV7-8 and TRBJ2-5; D is possibly TRBD1 or TRBD2 (6 bases each). Trimming removed 5 bases at V and 2 bases at J, with 18 bases between. Germline assignment: CDR1 SGHVS and CDR2 FQNEAQ. The CDR3 has 16 residues. CDR3: CASSRGWGAGQETQYF. CDR3 nucleotide sequence: TGTGCCAGCAGCCGCGGATGGGGGGCGGGACAAGAGACCCAGTACTTC.

The rearrangement uses TRBV6-5 and TRBJ1-2; D possibly corresponds to TRBD1 (5 bases). Trimming cost V 0 bases and J 3 bases, with 11 bases left between them. The CDR3 sequence is 15 residues long. The germline gives CDR1 MNHEY, CDR2 SVGAGI. This CDR3 reads CASSYSRARDYGYTF. For the CDR3, the DNA is TGTGCCAGCAGTTACTCCAGGGCGCGGGACTATGGCTACACCTTC.

This clonotype has a count of ten or more. This chain connects TRBV5-1 to TRBJ2-3, with 8 nucleotides matching TRBD2. In germline, CDR1 is SGHRS, CDR2 YFSETQ. The CDR3 consists of 18 residues. The junction had 11 bases not matched to a gene; V was cut back by 0 bases and J by 2 bases. Here the CDR3 DNA reads TGCGCCAGCAGCTTGGCCGGGGGAGCGGGGGTTACCACAGATACGCAGTATTTT. The encoded protein is CASSLAGGAGVTTDTQYF.

The chain has TRBV24-1 and TRBJ2-3; D not resolved. Looked up from germline, CDR1 is KGHDR and CDR2 is SFDVKD. The CDR3 contains 14 residues. V gave up 3 bases and J gave up 4 bases, with 10 bases separating them. This CDR3 reads CATSDPLGSDTQYF. The DNA for the CDR3 is TGTGCCACCAGTGATCCACTCGGGTCAGATACGCAGTATTTT.

This clonotype was counted only a few times. The rearrangement joins TRBV11-2 to TRBJ2-5; 8 bases agree with TRBD2. Per germline, CDR1 SGHAT and CDR2 FQNNGV. The CDR3 sequence is 15 residues long. The V and J ends lost 4 bases and 2 bases, in that order; junction bases with no gene match: 6. The CDR3 DNA reads TGTGCCAGCAGCTCCCCTGGCGGGGGGCAAGAGACCCAGTACTTC. This encodes CASSSPGGGQETQYF.

This chain joins TRBV29-1 and TRBJ2-3; D is tentatively TRBD1 or TRBD2 (5 bases each). Per the germline V gene, CDR1 is SQVTM and CDR2 is ANQGSEA. With 4 bases removed from V and 9 bases from J, the gap between germline ends came to 17 bases. The CDR3 has 13 residues. CDR3 nucleotides: TGCAGCGTTGGGGGGACCGTTATAAAGACGCAGTATTTT. Amino acid sequence: CSVGGTVIKTQYF.

The V and J genes are TRBV9 and TRBJ2-7; D is ambiguous. This CDR3 spans 13 amino acids. The ends were cut back, 6 bases at V and 2 bases at J, with 12 bases in the middle. Germline assignment: CDR1 SGDLS and CDR2 YYNGEE. The CDR3 loop reads CASTPEGTYEQYV. CDR3 nucleotide sequence: TGTGCCAGCACCCCGGAAGGGACCTACGAGCAGTACGTC.

Here the CDR3 reads CASSPGGYEQYV. In DNA form, the CDR3 reads TGTGCCAGCAGCCCAGGGGGCTACGAGCAGTACGTC. This sequence joins TRBV6-6 and TRBJ2-7, with 7 positions matching TRBD1. J was trimmed by 3 bases and V by 6 bases; bases with no gene match: 2. Germline V gene lookup returns CDR1 MNHNY and CDR2 SVGAGI (reference sequence). The CDR3 has 12 amino acids.

V usage is TRBV4-2 and J usage is TRBJ2-3; 10 bases match TRBD2. V lost 0 bases and J lost 5; bases outside the gene matches: 11. Germline V CDR1 and CDR2: LGHNA, YNFKEQ. CDR3 length: 18 amino acids. CDR3 nucleotides: TGTGCCAGCAGCCAAGATCGGCTAGCGGGGGCTCGGGTAGATACGCAGTATTTT. Residues: CASSQDRLAGARVDTQYF.

V and J are TRBV2 and TRBJ1-2, with a tentative D call TRBD1 (6 bases). The CDR3 contains 15 residues. V was shortened by 6 bases and J by 5 bases, with 19 bases between the two germline ends. Looked up from germline, CDR1 is SNHLY and CDR2 is FYNNEI. CDR3 in amino acids: CASRLEGGTGYGYTF. CDR3 nucleotides: TGTGCCAGCAGGCTCGAGGGGGGCACGGGTTATGGCTACACCTTC.

J is TRBJ1-5 and V is TRBV25-1; D gene unclear. The ends were cut back, 1 base at V and 6 bases at J, with 4 bases in the middle. Germline CDR1 and CDR2: MGHDK and SYGVNS. The CDR3 spans 12 residues. The CDR3 sequence is CASSELGQPQHF. CDR3 in DNA: TGTGCCAGCAGTGAATTAGGTCAGCCCCAGCATTTT.

This clonotype showed up just a few times. This chain connects TRBV7-9 to TRBJ2-3; 9 bases are a match to TRBD1. Trimming cost V 5 bases and J 6 bases; bases outside gene matches: 9. Per germline, CDR1 SEHNR and CDR2 FQNEAQ (reference sequence). CDR3 length: 15 amino acids. The CDR3: CASSRRDREMDTQYF. Here the CDR3 DNA reads TGTGCCAGCAGCCGCCGGGACAGGGAGATGGATACGCAGTATTTT.